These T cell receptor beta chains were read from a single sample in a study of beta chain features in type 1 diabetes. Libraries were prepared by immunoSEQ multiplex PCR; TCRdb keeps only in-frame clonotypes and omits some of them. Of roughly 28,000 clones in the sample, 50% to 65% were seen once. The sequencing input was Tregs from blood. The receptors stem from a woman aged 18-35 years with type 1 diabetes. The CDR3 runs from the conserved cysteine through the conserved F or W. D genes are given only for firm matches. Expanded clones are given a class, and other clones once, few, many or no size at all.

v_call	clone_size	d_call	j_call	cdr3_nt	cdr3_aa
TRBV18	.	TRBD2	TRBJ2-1	TGTGCCAGCTCACCAGGGACTAGCGACAATGAGCAGTTCTTC	CASSPGTSDNEQFF
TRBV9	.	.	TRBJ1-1	TGTGCCAGCAGCGTAGAGGGGCGGAGGAACACTGAAGCTTTCTTT	CASSVEGRRNTEAFF
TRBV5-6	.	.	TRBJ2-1	TGTGCCAGCAGCTTGGGACTCCAAACCTACAATGAGCAGTTCTTC	CASSLGLQTYNEQFF
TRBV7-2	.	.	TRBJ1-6	TGTGCCAGCAGCTTACCCCCTCCCCCGGTGGTAACCCTCCACTTT	CASSLPPPPVVTLHF
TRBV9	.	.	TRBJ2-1	TGTGCCAGCTCTCCCGGAGTGAACAATGAGCAGTTCTTC	CASSPGVNNEQFF
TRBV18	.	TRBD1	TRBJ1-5	TGTGCCAGCTCAGTTGAAACAGGGGATATTATTTATAGCAATCAGCCCCAGCATTTT	CASSVETGDIIYSNQPQHF
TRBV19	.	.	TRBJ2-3	TGTGCCAGTAGTGAATCGGGAGACACAGATACGCAGTATTTT	CASSESGDTDTQYF
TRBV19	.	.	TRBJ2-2	TGTGCCAGTAGAATACTACGGGACACGAACACCGGGGAGCTGTTTTTT	CASRILRDTNTGELFF
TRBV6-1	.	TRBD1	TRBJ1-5	TGTGCCAGCAGTGTCGACAGGGGTAATCAGCCCCAGCATTTT	CASSVDRGNQPQHF
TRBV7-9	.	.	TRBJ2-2	TGTGCCAGCAGCTTAGGAGCCTCCACCGGGGAGCTGTTTTTT	CASSLGASTGELFF
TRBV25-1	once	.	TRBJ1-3	TGTGCCAGCAGTGATTCAGGGACAGGAAACACCATATATTTT	CASSDSGTGNTIYF
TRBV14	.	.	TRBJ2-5	TGTGCCAGCAGCGGGGGGGAGACCCAGTACTTC	CASSGGETQYF
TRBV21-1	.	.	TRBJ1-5	TGTGCCAGCAGCTTTGACAGAGTCAATCAGCCCCAGCATTTT	CASSFDRVNQPQHF
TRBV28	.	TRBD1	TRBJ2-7	TGTGCCAGCAGTTTACTCCCTGGACAGGGGGCCGACGAGCAGTACTTC	CASSLLPGQGADEQYF
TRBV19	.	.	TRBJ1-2	TGTGCCAGTAGTATCGAACGAGAGGGCTACACCTTC	CASSIEREGYTF
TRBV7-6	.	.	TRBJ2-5	TGTGCCAGCAGCTTAGGGGGGGTCTCTCAGACCCAGTACTTC	CASSLGGVSQTQYF
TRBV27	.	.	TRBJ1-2	TGTGCCAGCAGTTTAGCCAGGAACTATGGCTACACCTTC	CASSLARNYGYTF
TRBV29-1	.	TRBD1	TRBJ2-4	TGCAGCGTTGGTGACAGGGAGTTAGCCAAAAACATTCAGTACTTC	CSVGDRELAKNIQYF
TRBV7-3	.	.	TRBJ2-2	TGTGCCAGCAGCCCCACTGGCGGGTTGGACACCGGGGAGCTGTTTTTT	CASSPTGGLDTGELFF
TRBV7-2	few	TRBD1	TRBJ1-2	TGTGCCAGCAGCTCACGGACCAGGGACAGAGACTATGGCTACACCTTC	CASSSRTRDRDYGYTF
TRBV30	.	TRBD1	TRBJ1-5	TGTGCCTGGAGCGTCGGGACAGAATATCAGCCCCAGCATTTT	CAWSVGTEYQPQHF
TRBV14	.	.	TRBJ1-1	TGTGCCAGCAGCCCCCAGGGGTATCGTGAAGCTTTCTTT	CASSPQGYREAFF
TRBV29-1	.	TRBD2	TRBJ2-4	TGCAGCGTCGAGCTAGCGGAGAGGGCCAAAAACATTCAGTACTTC	CSVELAERAKNIQYF
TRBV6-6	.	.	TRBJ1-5	TGTGCCAGCAGTCTCGACAGGAACAACAATCAGCCCCAGCATTTT	CASSLDRNNNQPQHF
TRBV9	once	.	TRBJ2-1	TGTGCCAGCAGCCCGCTTGGTAGCGGAGTCTCCTACAATGAGCAGTTCTTC	CASSPLGSGVSYNEQFF
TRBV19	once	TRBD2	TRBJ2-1	TGTGCCAGTAGTACGCAAGCGGGAGTCGGATACAATGAGCAGTTCTTC	CASSTQAGVGYNEQFF
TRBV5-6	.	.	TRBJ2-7	TGTGCCAGCAGCTTGAGGGGGGGGTCCTACGAGCAGTACTTC	CASSLRGGSYEQYF
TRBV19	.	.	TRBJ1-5	TGTGCCAGTAGTAACTCCGACAGGATTAGCAATCAGCCCCAGCATTTT	CASSNSDRISNQPQHF
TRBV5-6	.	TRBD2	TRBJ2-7	TGTGCCAGCAGCGAGGGGACTACCTACGAGCAGTACTTC	CASSEGTTYEQYF
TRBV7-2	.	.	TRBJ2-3	TGTGCCAGCAGCGCATACAATCCAGATACGCAGTATTTT	CASSAYNPDTQYF
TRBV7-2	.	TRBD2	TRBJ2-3	TGTGCCAGCAGCCCGCGGACTAGCGGGAGAACAGATACGCAGTATTTT	CASSPRTSGRTDTQYF
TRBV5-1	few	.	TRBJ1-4	TGCGCCAGCAGCTTGAGTGGTCAGGGATCTTATGAAAAACTGTTTTTT	CASSLSGQGSYEKLFF
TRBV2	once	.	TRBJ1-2	TGTGCCAGCTCTTCTAACAGGGATGGTGGCTACACCTTC	CASSSNRDGGYTF
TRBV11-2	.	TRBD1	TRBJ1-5	TGTGCCAGCAGCCAAGCTACAGGGGAGCCCCAGCATTTT	CASSQATGEPQHF
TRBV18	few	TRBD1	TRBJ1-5	TGTGCCAGCTCACCCTCAACAGGCGGGACAGGGAACAATCAGCCCCAGCATTTT	CASSPSTGGTGNNQPQHF
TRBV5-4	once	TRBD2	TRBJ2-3	TGTGCCAGCATCGCCGGGCCTAGCGGAGTCTTAACAGATACGCAGTATTTT	CASIAGPSGVLTDTQYF
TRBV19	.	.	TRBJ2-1	TGTGCCAGTAGTATCGGGACTTTCCCCAATGAGCAGTTCTTC	CASSIGTFPNEQFF
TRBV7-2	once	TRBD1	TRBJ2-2	TGTGCCAGCAGCTCCGACAGGGTCACCGGGGAGCTGTTTTTT	CASSSDRVTGELFF
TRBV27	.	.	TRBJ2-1	TGTGCCAGCAGTCTCGCGGGGCCCTCCCACAATGAGCAGTTCTTC	CASSLAGPSHNEQFF
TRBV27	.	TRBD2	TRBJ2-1	TGTGCCAGCAGCGGGACTAGCGGGAGTCTAAATGAGCAGTTCTTC	CASSGTSGSLNEQFF
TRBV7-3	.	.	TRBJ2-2	TGTGCCAGCAGCTTAAAGGGGGGGGCAACCGGGGAGCTGTTTTTT	CASSLKGGATGELFF
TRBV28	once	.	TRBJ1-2	TGTGCCAGCAGTTTCCGCTCACAATATGGCTACACCTTC	CASSFRSQYGYTF
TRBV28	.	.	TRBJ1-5	TGTGCCAGCAGTTTATTGAGGCTCTCCAGTCAGCCCCAGCATTTT	CASSLLRLSSQPQHF
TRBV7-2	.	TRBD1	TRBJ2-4	TGTGCCAGCAGCGACCCGACAGGGTCGAACATTCAGTACTTC	CASSDPTGSNIQYF
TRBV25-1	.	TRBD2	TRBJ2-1	TGTGCCAGCGTGGGACTAGCCTACAATGAGCAGTTCTTC	CASVGLAYNEQFF
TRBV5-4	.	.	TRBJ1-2	TGTGCCAGCAGCGGGGGAGGGGGGAACCGCGACTATGGCTACACCTTC	CASSGGGGNRDYGYTF
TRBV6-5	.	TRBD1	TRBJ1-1	TGTGCCAGCAGTTACACCGGACAGGGACTGAACACTGAAGCTTTCTTT	CASSYTGQGLNTEAFF
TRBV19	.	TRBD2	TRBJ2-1	TGTGCCAGTAGGGGGACTAGCGGGAGCTATGAGCAGTTCTTC	CASRGTSGSYEQFF
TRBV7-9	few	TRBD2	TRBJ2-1	TGTGCCAGCAGCACTAGCGGGGCTACGTTATTAGGCTACAATGAGCAGTTCTTC	CASSTSGATLLGYNEQFF
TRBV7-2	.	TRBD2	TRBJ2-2	TGTGCCAGCAGTTCTCCTACGACTGGGACTACCGACGCCGGGGAGCTGTTTTTT	CASSSPTTGTTDAGELFF
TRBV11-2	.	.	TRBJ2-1	TGTGCCAGCAGCTCAAACTCCCCCCGGGCCTACAATGAGCAGTTCTTC	CASSSNSPRAYNEQFF
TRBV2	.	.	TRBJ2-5	TGTGCCAGCTCCACGGTGGAAGAGACCCAGTACTTC	CASSTVEETQYF
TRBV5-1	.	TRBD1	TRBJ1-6	TGCGCCAGCAGCCCAGGGGGAAATTCACCCCTCCACTTT	CASSPGGNSPLHF
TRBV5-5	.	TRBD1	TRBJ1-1	TGTGCCAGCAACCCCCGGGACAGGGAGAACACTGAAGCTTTCTTT	CASNPRDRENTEAFF